These 17 T cell receptor beta chains were all obtained from the same sample, sequenced in a study of Graves' ophthalmopathy and Graves' hyperthyroidism. Transcripts of RNA were the source for amplifying TCR beta CDR3 regions. In the first round, RT-PCR was carried out with HTBI primers, and a multiplex PCR formed the second round. Each CDR3 protein gets one entry after TCRdb re-called the multiplex PCR reads with MiXCR. In the table there are about 480,000 distinct CDR3 sequences, approximately 15% of which are singletons. The specimen sequenced was blood. The receptors shown here come from a woman under 40 with Graves' ophthalmopathy.

Ten or more counts support this clonotype. V gene TRBV6-1 combines with J gene TRBJ2-7; D not certain. In germline, CDR1 is MNHNS, CDR2 SASEGT. Trimming removed 7 bases from V and 1 base from J, with 8 bases in between. The CDR3 has 12 amino acids. CDR3 DNA sequence: TGTGCCAGCATGGCCCATTCCTACGAGCAGTACTTC. This encodes CASMAHSYEQYF.

At least ten counts were recorded for this clonotype. The rearrangement links TRBV7-6 to TRBJ2-7, with TRBD1 identical over 7 bases. This CDR3 is built from 15 residues. V shed 5 bases and J 4 bases; nucleotides not matched to a gene: 11. Germline CDR1 reads SGHVS; CDR2 reads FNYEAQ. The CDR3 DNA follows: TGTGCCAGCAGCCCGCAGAGACAGGGTTTGTACGAGCAGTACTTC. Amino acid sequence: CASSPQRQGLYEQYF.

The chain uses TRBV4-1 and TRBJ1-6, with D possibly being TRBD1 (5 bases). Per germline, CDR1 MGHRA and CDR2 YSYEKL. The CDR3 covers 16 residues. Trimming left V 3 bases short and J 10 bases short, with 19 bases between. CDR3 region: CASSQAKGTVKSPLHF. The CDR3 DNA sequence: TGCGCCAGCAGCCAGGCGAAAGGGACGGTCAAGTCACCCCTCCACTTT.

J is TRBJ2-2 and V is TRBV11-2; D remains ambiguous. This CDR3 spans 13 amino acids. Germline CDR1 SGHAT, CDR2 FQNNGV. Trimming removed 5 bases at V and 1 base at J, with 5 bases between. The CDR3 DNA follows: TGTGCCAGCAGCAATCTGAACACCGGGGAGCTGTTTTTT. It specifies CASSNLNTGELFF.

This clonotype has a count of ten or more. The chain joins TRBV20-1 to TRBJ2-7, with 9 bases fitting TRBD1. The CDR3 runs 15 residues. Germline CDR1 DFQATT, CDR2 SNEGSKA (reference sequence). J lost 5 bases, V lost 3 bases, and 11 bases had no gene match. Here the CDR3 reads CSASDWTGDVHEQYF. The CDR3 DNA reads TGCAGTGCTAGCGATTGGACAGGGGACGTCCACGAGCAGTACTTC.

This clonotype was detected many times. The genes are TRBV27 and TRBJ1-2; D may be TRBD1 (5 bases). CDR1 is MNHEY and CDR2 is SMNVEV in the germline V gene (reference sequence). V was clipped by 3 bases and J by 8 bases, with 16 bases between them. CDR3 length: 14 residues. CDR3 residues: CASSLGVSAGGYTF. CDR3 sequence (DNA): TGTGCCAGCAGTTTGGGGGTTTCAGCAGGGGGCTACACCTTC.

This clonotype came up many times. The V call is TRBV6-2 or TRBV6-3, the J call TRBJ2-5; 7 bases line up with TRBD1. Trimming at V came to 2 bases and at J to 5 bases, leaving 8 bases not matched to a gene. The CDR3 has 15 residues. In germline, CDR1 is MNHEY, CDR2 SVGEGT. The CDR3 bases are TGTGCCAGCAGTTACCGTACAGGGGTGGCGGAGACCCAGTACTTC. This gives the protein CASSYRTGVAETQYF.

This clonotype was counted many times. This chain connects TRBV7-3 to TRBJ1-2; tentative D call: TRBD1 (6 bases). The CDR3 is 13 residues long. Germline CDR1 SGHTA, CDR2 FQGTGA. The V end was cut by 1 base, the J end by 6 bases, with 9 bases between. In nucleotides, the CDR3 is TGTGCCAGCAGCTTAATAGGGGACAATGGCTACACCTTC. Its protein product is CASSLIGDNGYTF. The full variable domain, with the rest looked up from reference TRBV7-3 and TRBJ1-2, is GAGVSQTPSNKVTEKGKYVELRCDPISGHTALYWYRQSLGQGPEFLIYFQGTGAADDSGLPNDRFFAVRPEGSVSTLKIQRTERGDSAVYLCASSLIGDNGYTFGSGTRLTVV.

Comment on this clonotype: Because it lacks the conserved phenylalanine or tryptophan at the end, this CDR3 is likely a read error. V gene TRBV12-3 or TRBV12-4 combines with J gene TRBJ2-2; no firm D call. CDR3 length equals 13 residues. The CDR3 protein is CASSLAVTGELFL. Written as DNA, the CDR3 is TGTGCCAGCAGTTTAGCGGTCACCGGAGAGCTGTTTTTG.

J is TRBJ2-5 and V is TRBV12-3 or TRBV12-4, with 8 bases aligning to TRBD2. J lost 2 bases, V lost 8 bases, and 7 bases had no gene match. This CDR3 region has 14 residues. The CDR3 spells CASGASGGQETQYF. The CDR3 bases are TGTGCCAGCGGAGCTTCGGGGGGGCAAGAGACCCAGTACTTC.

This clonotype was counted many times. The chain carries TRBV7-8 and TRBJ2-5, with 7 bases lining up with TRBD1. Per germline, CDR1 SGHVS and CDR2 FQNEAQ. V was pared by 5 bases and J by 2 bases, with 17 bases of the junction left unmatched. The CDR3 extends over 18 amino acids. The CDR3 here is CASSVRGLALPIQETQYF. The DNA of the CDR3 is TGTGCCAGCAGCGTTAGGGGGCTAGCCTTACCTATTCAAGAGACCCAGTACTTC.

The table lists this clonotype with a few counts. The J gene is TRBJ1-2, the V gene TRBV5-5; a possible D gene is TRBD1 (5 bases). Germline V lookup: CDR1 SGHKS, CDR2 YYEKEE (reference sequence). There are 14 residues in the CDR3. V was cut by 3 bases and J by 7 bases, with 16 bases left in between. The CDR3 DNA sequence: TGTGCCAGCAGCTGGGGACTGCGGGCGCTTGGCTACACCTTC. This codes for CASSWGLRALGYTF.

In this sample, this clonotype turned up many times. The rearrangement links TRBV12-3 or TRBV12-4 to TRBJ2-7, with TRBD2 as a possible D gene (6 bases). The CDR3 contains 15 residues. Trimming removed 3 bases from V and 7 bases from J, with 19 bases in between. This CDR3 reads CASSFPPGGIWEQYF. The CDR3 DNA sequence: TGTGCCAGCAGTTTCCCCCCCGGAGGGATTTGGGAGCAGTACTTC.

This clonotype was picked up many times. The genes are TRBV28 and TRBJ2-7; the match to TRBD2 covers 11 bases. Germline CDR1 is MDHEN and CDR2 is SYDVKM. CDR3 length: 16 residues. V gave up 5 bases and J gave up 7 bases; unmatched junction bases: 13. DNA for the CDR3: TGTGCCAGCAGTGTAGCGGGAGGGCCTGGCCCGGGGGAGCAGTACTTC. As protein: CASSVAGGPGPGEQYF.

This clonotype came up many times. V usage is TRBV12-3 or TRBV12-4 and J usage is TRBJ1-1, with D perhaps TRBD1 (5 bases). V dropped 0 bases and J dropped 1 base, with 9 bases sitting between them. The length of the CDR3 is 15 residues. CDR3 amino acids: CASSLAGQRNTEAFF. The DNA of the CDR3 is TGTGCCAGCAGTTTAGCAGGACAAAGGAACACTGAAGCTTTCTTT.

This clonotype was seen many times. The J gene is TRBJ1-2, the V gene TRBV28; 7 positions match TRBD1. V lost 9 bases and J lost 6; bases outside the gene matches: 13. The CDR3 is 14 amino acids. Germline assignment: CDR1 MDHEN and CDR2 SYDVKM. CDR3 loop: CASTVGQGGHGYTF. The CDR3, as DNA: TGTGCCAGTACGGTGGGCCAGGGGGGTCATGGCTACACCTTC.

The sample holds many counts of this clonotype. The chain joins TRBV20-1 to TRBJ1-1; D is perhaps TRBD1 (6 bases). The CDR3 totals 12 residues. Germline V gene sequence: CDR1 DFQATT, CDR2 SNEGSKA (reference sequence). Between the trimmed V and J ends, which lost 5 bases and 3 bases, there was a span of 10 bases. CDR3 loop: CSAFRGDTEAFF. In DNA form, the CDR3 reads TGCAGTGCTTTCAGGGGTGACACTGAAGCTTTCTTT.